This T cell receptor (beta chain) was retrieved from a study of brain metastases from non-small cell lung cancer (dated by TCRdb to between 2018 and 2021). About the investigation overall: The study profiled the immune microenvironment of paired resected primary tumors and brain metastases taken from patients with non-small-cell lung cancer. General findings and caveats noted by the study authors: Paired brain metastases and primary tumors largely shared TCR repertoires, although T-cell densities in the metastases were sparse. Compared with the matched primary tumors, around 59% of brain metastases appeared to show expanded T-cell clones. T-cell infiltration was lower in brain metastases than in primary tumors (P < 0.001).

V was cut back by 5 bases and J by 4 bases, leaving a gap of 11 bases between them. From the germline V gene, CDR1 is MNHNS and CDR2 is SASEGT. The CDR3 runs 13 amino acids, cysteine and phenylalanine included. Solely the CDR3 DNA is kept, with 39 bases framed from the first base. This clone has a handful of counts. No cognate antigen has been identified for it. No quality values exist for individual bases; no much larger clone is one base distant. A total of some 40 patients with non-small-cell lung cancer that had been surgically resected, each with specimens from both a primary tumor and a brain metastasis, made up the cohort. The tumor specimens used were formalin-fixed, paraffin-embedded tissues taken from archives. Receptors were amplified or captured by the immunoSEQ multiplex PCR assay. Sequencing of the T-cell receptor beta chain repertoire was carried out together with a 770-gene immune expression panel. In TCRdb, the immuneACCESS table is reduced to in-frame sequences with V and J assigned. These tables do not hold every clone; where another copy was compared, an unresolved V gene accounts for under half, and the others remain unexplained. The sample profile shows 2,500 to 3,500 clones; around nine tenths of them were found once. The ten largest make up 5% to 8.5% of the sample.

This sequence uses TRBV6-1 and TRBJ1-1, with an unclear D gene assignment. Sequencing was carried out using primary lung tumor tissue. This specimen's cell subset or site label, per the study, means: primary lung tumor paired with brain metastasis. This sequence originates from a donor aged 40 or over with non-small cell lung cancer. The encoded CDR3 is CASSWDSGTEAFF. At the DNA level, the sequence is TGTGCCAGCAGTTGGGATAGCGGCACTGAAGCTTTCTTT.